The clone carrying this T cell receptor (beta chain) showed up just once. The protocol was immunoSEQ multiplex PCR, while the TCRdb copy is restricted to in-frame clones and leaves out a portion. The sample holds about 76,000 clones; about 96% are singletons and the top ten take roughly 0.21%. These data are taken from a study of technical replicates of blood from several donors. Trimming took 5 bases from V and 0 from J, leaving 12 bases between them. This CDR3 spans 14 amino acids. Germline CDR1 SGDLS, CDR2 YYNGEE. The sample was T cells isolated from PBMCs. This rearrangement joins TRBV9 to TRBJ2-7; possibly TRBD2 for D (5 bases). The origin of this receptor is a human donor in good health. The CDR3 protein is CASSGTADSYEQYF. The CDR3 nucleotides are TGTGCCAGCAGTGGCACAGCGGACTCCTACGAGCAGTACTTC.